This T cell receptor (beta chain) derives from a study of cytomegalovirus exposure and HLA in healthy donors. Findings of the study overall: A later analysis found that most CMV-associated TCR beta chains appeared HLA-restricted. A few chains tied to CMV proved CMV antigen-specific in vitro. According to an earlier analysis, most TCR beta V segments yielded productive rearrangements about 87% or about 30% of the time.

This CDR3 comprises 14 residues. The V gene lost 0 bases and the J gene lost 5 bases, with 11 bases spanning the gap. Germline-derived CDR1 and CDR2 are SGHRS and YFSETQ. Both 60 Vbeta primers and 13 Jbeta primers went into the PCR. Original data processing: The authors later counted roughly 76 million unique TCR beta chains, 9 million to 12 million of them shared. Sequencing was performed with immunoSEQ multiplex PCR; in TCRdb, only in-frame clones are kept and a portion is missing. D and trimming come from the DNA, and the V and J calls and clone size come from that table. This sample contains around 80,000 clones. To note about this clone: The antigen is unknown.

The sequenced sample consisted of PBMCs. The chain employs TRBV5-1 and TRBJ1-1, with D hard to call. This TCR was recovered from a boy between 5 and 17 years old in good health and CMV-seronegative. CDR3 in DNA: TGCGCCAGCAGCTTGGCCGGCGGGTTTACTGAAGCTTTCTTT. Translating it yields CASSLAGGFTEAFF.